This T cell receptor (beta chain) was sequenced for a study of blood T cell repertoires in COVID-19. V was clipped by 4 bases and J by 2 bases; unmatched bases: 3. Germline CDR1 and CDR2: GTSNPN and SVGIG (reference sequence). The CDR3 is 14 amino acids. Sequencing was performed with immunoSEQ multiplex PCR; in TCRdb, only in-frame clones are kept and a portion is missing. The sample shows 150,000 to 200,000 clones, 75% to 80% of them seen only once. Sequencing was carried out using peripheral blood. The clonotype comes from a woman in her 70s with acute or convalescent COVID-19. This rearrangement joins TRBV30 to TRBJ2-1, with TRBD2 identical over 9 bases. The CDR3 reads CAWKGGRAYNEQFF. The CDR3, as DNA: TGTGCCTGGAAGGGCGGGAGGGCCTACAATGAGCAGTTCTTC. Combining the CDR3 with reference TRBV30 and TRBJ2-1 gives the whole variable domain SQTIHQWPATLVQPVGSPLSLECTVEGTSNPNLYWYRQAAGRGLQLLFYSVGIGQISSEVPQNLSASRPQDRQFILSSKKLLLSDSGFYLCAWKGGRAYNEQFFGPGTRLTVL.